These 30 T cell receptor beta chains were all obtained from the same sample, sequenced in a study of CD8 T cells in Susac syndrome. cDNA came from roughly 0.47 to 1 ug RNA primed by random hexamers. In TCRdb, the immunoSEQ multiplex PCR reads were re-called with MiXCR into one record per CDR3 protein. The sample includes approximately 100,000 distinct CDR3 sequences, roughly 91% of them seen just once. Sequencing used CD4+ T cells from PBMCs. The receptors were gathered from a human donor in good health.

The chain recombines TRBV6-5 with TRBJ2-5; D may be TRBD2 (5 bases). CDR3 length: 12 amino acids. CDR1 is MNHEY, CDR2 SVGAGI, per germline. The ends were cut back, 6 bases at V and 1 base at J, with 6 bases in the middle. The CDR3 bases are TGTGCCAGCAGGGACTTCCAAGAGACCCAGTACTTC. Amino acids: CASRDFQETQYF.

The V and J genes are TRBV14 and TRBJ2-4; possibly TRBD1 for D (6 bases). Germline-derived CDR1 and CDR2 are SGHDN and FVKESK. Trimming took 1 base from V and 2 from J, leaving 12 bases between them. The CDR3 runs 16 residues. The CDR3 reads CASSQGAGVPKNIQYF. In DNA form, the CDR3 reads TGTGCCAGCAGCCAAGGCGCAGGGGTGCCCAAAAACATTCAGTACTTC.

The V and J genes are TRBV6-6 and TRBJ1-2; D is unresolved. The ends were cut back, 3 bases at V and 2 bases at J, with 10 bases in the middle. There are 14 residues in the CDR3. In germline, CDR1 is MNHNY, CDR2 SVGAGI (reference sequence). The chain's CDR3 is CASSYRTGNYGYTF. The DNA for the CDR3 is TGTGCCAGCAGTTATCGGACGGGCAACTATGGCTACACCTTC.

The CDR3 loop is CASSLPPEQYF. The DNA of the CDR3 is TGCGCCAGCAGCTTGCCTCCCGAGCAGTACTTC. The chain joins TRBV5-1 to TRBJ2-7; the D is unclear. The CDR3 is 11 residues long. V lost 1 base to trimming and J lost 6 bases, with 5 bases between them. Germline V CDR1 and CDR2: SGHRS, YFSETQ.

Written as DNA, the CDR3 is TGCAGTGCAAGCCACAACAATGAGCAGTTCTTC. Its protein is CSASHNNEQFF. V gene TRBV20-1 combines with J gene TRBJ2-1; D not resolved. Trimming removed 6 bases at V and 5 bases at J, with 8 bases between. This CDR3 is built from 11 residues. The germline V gene has CDR1 DFQATT and CDR2 SNEGSKA (reference sequence).

The chain links TRBV7-9 to TRBJ1-2; D may be TRBD1 (6 bases). Germline V gives CDR1 SEHNR, CDR2 FQNEAQ (reference sequence). Trimming took off 1 base at V and 4 bases at J, with 10 bases between the two ends. The CDR3 is 14 amino acids. CDR3 bases: TGTGCCAGCAGCTTAGTGCAGGGGCTCTATGGCTACACCTTC. Protein product: CASSLVQGLYGYTF.

This sequence joins TRBV18 and TRBJ2-1, with D maybe TRBD2 (5 bases). The CDR3 totals 18 residues. Germline values: CDR1 KGHSH, CDR2 LQKENI. V lost 0 bases to trimming and J lost 1 base, with 16 bases between them. This chain's CDR3 is CASSPPITGSASYNEQFF. The CDR3 DNA reads as TGTGCCAGCTCACCACCGATTACGGGGAGCGCGTCCTACAATGAGCAGTTCTTC. Drawing the rest from reference TRBV18 and TRBJ2-1, the complete variable domain is NAGVMQNPRHLVRRRGQEARLRCSPMKGHSHVYWYRQLPEEGLKFMVYLQKENIIDESGMPKERFSAEFPKEGPSILRIQQVVRGDSAAYFCASSPPITGSASYNEQFFGPGTRLTVL.

The chain employs TRBV19 and TRBJ2-1, with D tentatively TRBD1 or TRBD2 (7 bases each). The ends were cut back, 5 bases at V and 8 bases at J, with 19 bases in the middle. The CDR3 length is 15 residues. Germline CDR1 reads LNHDA; CDR2 reads SQIVND (reference sequence). The CDR3, as DNA: TGTGCCAGTAGTGGGAGGGGGCTAGCCCTAGATGAGCAGTTCTTC. It translates to CASSGRGLALDEQFF. Variable domain in full (rest from reference TRBV19 and TRBJ2-1): DGGITQSPKYLFRKEGQNVTLSCEQNLNHDAMYWYRQDPGQGLRLIYYSQIVNDFQKGDIAEGYSVSREKKESFPLTVTSAQKNPTAFYLCASSGRGLALDEQFFGPGTRLTVL.

The chain couples TRBV2 to TRBJ2-7; TRBD2 is a possible D gene (5 bases). V lost 5 bases and J lost 1, with 18 bases in between. Germline V gene sequence: CDR1 SNHLY, CDR2 FYNNEI. CDR3 length: 16 amino acids. For the CDR3, the DNA is TGTGCCAGCAGTTTAGGTCCGGGAAAAGGGTCCTACGAGCAGTACTTC. Encoded protein: CASSLGPGKGSYEQYF.

This sequence joins TRBV2 and TRBJ1-1; a weak D match, TRBD1 (6 bases). The germline V and J ends were trimmed by 6 bases and 8 bases, with 19 bases remaining between them. In germline, CDR1 is SNHLY, CDR2 FYNNEI. The CDR3 spans 14 residues. CDR3 protein: CASSPRTVRFEAFF. CDR3 DNA sequence: TGTGCCAGCAGCCCCAGGACAGTCCGATTCGAAGCTTTCTTT.

The V gene is TRBV5-6, the J gene TRBJ1-1, with a weak D call TRBD1 (5 bases). The V and J ends lost 6 bases and 5 bases respectively, with 17 bases between them. The CDR3 extends over 14 amino acids. CDR1 and CDR2 from the germline V gene are SGHDT and YYEEEE. The CDR3 DNA reads TGTGCCAGCACCTACATCTCGGGGGTAACTGAAGCTTTCTTT. Amino acid sequence: CASTYISGVTEAFF.

The chain links TRBV4-1 to TRBJ1-1; D gene unclear. Germline-derived CDR1 and CDR2 are MGHRA and YSYEKL. V lost 1 base and J lost 5, with 8 bases in between. The CDR3 spans 13 residues. CDR3 sequence reads: CASSQGPPTEAFF. DNA for the CDR3: TGCGCCAGCAGCCAAGGGCCACCAACTGAAGCTTTCTTT.

The CDR3 region is CASSLTGEVEYGYTF. The CDR3 nucleotides are TGTGCCAGCAGCTTAACAGGGGAGGTTGAGTATGGCTACACCTTC. The chain couples TRBV7-3 to TRBJ1-2; D possibly corresponds to TRBD1 (5 bases). Germline V gene lookup returns CDR1 SGHTA and CDR2 FQGTGA. V dropped 0 bases and J dropped 5 bases, with 13 bases sitting between them. The CDR3 has 15 amino acids.

The gene calls are TRBV12-3 or TRBV12-4 and TRBJ2-5; the D gene is possibly TRBD1 (5 bases). The CDR3 consists of 14 residues. V was pared by 5 bases and J by 0 bases, with 10 bases between. DNA of the CDR3: TGTGCCAGCAGTCCGGACACCGACCAAGAGACCCAGTACTTC. Amino acids: CASSPDTDQETQYF.

This chain uses TRBV11-2 with TRBJ1-3; TRBD1 might be the D (5 bases). V shed 1 base and J shed 4 bases, with 8 bases lying between them. CDR1 is SGHAT and CDR2 is FQNNGV in the germline V gene. CDR3 length: 14 residues. The CDR3 DNA reads TGTGCCAGCAGCTTAGCAGGGTTCGGAAACACCATATATTTT. Residues: CASSLAGFGNTIYF.

The chain combines TRBV5-1 with TRBJ2-1; D gene uncertain. CDR1 and CDR2 from the germline V gene are SGHRS and YFSETQ. Trimming took 2 bases from V and 5 from J, leaving 11 bases between them. The length of the CDR3 is 14 residues. The CDR3 here is CASSFFGQHNEQFF. Written as DNA, the CDR3 is TGCGCCAGCAGCTTTTTCGGGCAACACAATGAGCAGTTCTTC.

The rearrangement joins TRBV27 to TRBJ1-1; D remains unclear. Trimming removed 10 bases at V and 0 bases at J, with 12 bases between. Germline V CDR1 and CDR2: MNHEY, SMNVEV (reference sequence). The CDR3 runs 13 residues. This CDR3 reads CAISSGMNTEAFF. CDR3 nucleotide sequence: TGTGCCATTTCGTCCGGGATGAACACTGAAGCTTTCTTT.

The chain couples TRBV4-2 to TRBJ1-5; D gene uncertain. V was cut by 0 bases and J by 3 bases, with 12 bases left in between. The length of the CDR3 is 16 residues. CDR1 and CDR2 from the germline V gene are LGHNA and YNFKEQ. The CDR3 region has the DNA TGTGCCAGCAGCCAAGAATGGGCCGGTTACAATCAGCCCCAGCATTTT. It yields the protein CASSQEWAGYNQPQHF.

This chain links TRBV5-4 with TRBJ2-5; D unclear. CDR3 length: 14 residues. The V end was cut by 4 bases, the J end by 2 bases, with 12 bases between. Germline CDR1 reads SGHNT; CDR2 reads YYREEE (reference sequence). Written as DNA, the CDR3 is TGTGCCAGCAGCATAGGAGACAATCAAGAGACCCAGTACTTC. It is translated as CASSIGDNQETQYF.

This clonotype was detected once. This chain connects TRBV7-6 to TRBJ1-1; D remains unclear. Per germline, CDR1 SGHVS and CDR2 FNYEAQ. CDR3 length: 15 residues. V lost 5 bases and J lost 10, with 23 bases in between. CDR3 sequence (DNA): TGTGCCAGCAGCCCCAGTGCGGGGAGCGAAATAGGAGCTTTCTTT. Translation: CASSPSAGSEIGAFF.

V usage is TRBV3-1 and J usage is TRBJ2-3; 7 bases are a match to TRBD2. The germline gives CDR1 LGHDT, CDR2 YNNKEL (reference sequence). Losses at the gene ends were 6 bases for V and 2 bases for J; bases not matched to a gene: 8. This CDR3 has 15 residues. The CDR3 bases are TGTGCCAGCAGTCAGGAGGGGAGGGCCACAGATACGCAGTATTTT. Amino acids: CASSQEGRATDTQYF.

The chain employs TRBV18 and TRBJ2-1, with 8 bases that match TRBD1. In germline, CDR1 is KGHSH, CDR2 LQKENI. The CDR3 is made up of 16 amino acids. Trimming took 6 bases from V and 3 from J; bases not matched to a gene: 10. The CDR3 DNA reads as TGTGCCAGCTCGTCCTCGCAGGGGGCCCTCTACAATGAGCAGTTCTTC. Protein: CASSSSQGALYNEQFF. The variable domain in full, with the rest retrieved from reference TRBV18 and TRBJ2-1, is NAGVMQNPRHLVRRRGQEARLRCSPMKGHSHVYWYRQLPEEGLKFMVYLQKENIIDESGMPKERFSAEFPKEGPSILRIQQVVRGDSAAYFCASSSSQGALYNEQFFGPGTRLTVL.

The chain uses TRBV7-8 and TRBJ1-6; a weak D match, TRBD1 (5 bases). V was cut by 2 bases and J by 7 bases, with 12 bases left in between. Germline loops: CDR1 SGHVS, CDR2 FQNEAQ. This CDR3 spans 15 amino acids. The CDR3 coding sequence is TGTGCCAGCAGCTTAATGACAGCGGGGAATTCACCCCTCCACTTT. Its protein is CASSLMTAGNSPLHF.

The chain uses TRBV7-2 and TRBJ2-3; possibly TRBD1 for D (6 bases). Germline CDR1 and CDR2: SGHTA and FQGNSA. V gave up 4 bases and J gave up 4 bases, with 15 bases separating them. The CDR3 has 15 amino acids. In nucleotides, the CDR3 is TGTGCCAGCAGCTCCAACGCAGGGGTGGCAGATACGCAGTATTTT. It yields the protein CASSSNAGVADTQYF.

The rearrangement links TRBV7-6 to TRBJ2-6; 12 bases are a match to TRBD1. The V and J ends lost 5 bases and 0 bases, in that order; junction bases with no gene match: 17. CDR3 length equals 22 residues. Germline CDR1 is SGHVS and CDR2 is FNYEAQ. The CDR3 spells CASSLGPGQGAPGNSGANVLTF. CDR3 nucleotide sequence: TGTGCCAGCAGCCTGGGGCCGGGACAGGGGGCGCCAGGAAACTCTGGGGCCAACGTCCTGACTTTC.

The chain links TRBV29-1 to TRBJ2-2; no clear D. The CDR3 spans 11 residues. CDR1 and CDR2 from the germline V gene are SQVTM and ANQGSEA. V gave up 3 bases and J gave up 15 bases, with 14 bases separating them. DNA of the CDR3: TGCAGCGTTGATGTGACCGGTACGGTGTTTTTT. Protein: CSVDVTGTVFF.

With respect to this clonotype: The junction shows a germline mismatch at one end, possibly a read error. The V and J genes are TRBV10-3 and TRBJ1-2, with a weak D call TRBD1 (5 bases). The CDR3 length is 12 residues. CDR1 and CDR2 (germline): ENHRY, SYGVKD. CDR3: CAISESEGDCSF. DNA of the CDR3: TGTGCCATCAGTGAGTCGGAAGGGGATTGCTCCTTC.

This clonotype was recorded a few times. The rearrangement joins TRBV4-3 to TRBJ1-2; 7 positions match TRBD1. CDR1 is LGHNA and CDR2 is YSLEER in the germline V gene. Trimming cost V 3 bases and J 5 bases; bases outside gene matches: 12. The CDR3 contains 16 residues. CDR3 nucleotide sequence: TGCGCCAGCAGCCAGGGAGACAGGGCCAGTCAGTATGGCTACACCTTC. As protein: CASSQGDRASQYGYTF.

The rearrangement joins TRBV29-1 to TRBJ1-2, with D unclear. The CDR3 spans 13 residues. V shed 5 bases and J shed 4 bases, with 14 bases lying between them. CDR1 and CDR2 from the germline V gene are SQVTM and ANQGSEA. The CDR3 DNA is TGCAGCGTTAAAATATCGGCCGTCTATGGCTACACCTTC. Protein sequence: CSVKISAVYGYTF. The full variable domain, in which reference TRBV29-1 and TRBJ1-2 provide the parts outside the CDR3, is SAVISQKPSRDICQRGTSLTIQCQVDSQVTMMFWYRQQPGQSLTLIATANQGSEATYESGFVIDKFPISRPNLTFSTLTVSNMSPEDSSIYLCSVKISAVYGYTFGSGTRLTVV.

This chain joins TRBV12-3 or TRBV12-4 and TRBJ2-4; TRBD1 or TRBD2 may be the D gene (5 bases each). The CDR3 is 13 amino acids. Trimming stripped 4 bases from V and 7 bases from J, with 11 bases between. CDR3 region: CASSSVGPNIQYF. The CDR3 coding sequence is TGTGCCAGCAGTTCTGTGGGACCGAACATTCAGTACTTC.